Listed below are T cell receptor beta chains from one sample, sequenced in a study of regulatory T cells in long-lasting Graves disease. TCRdb processed the multiplex PCR reads anew with MiXCR; each CDR3 protein has one entry. The data contain 550,000 to 650,000 distinct CDR3 sequences, 15% to 20% of them singletons. The same specimen was also included in a second study, on T cells in Graves' hyperthyroidism and ophthalmopathy.

The input for sequencing was peripheral blood mononuclear cells (PBMCs), taken at new diagnosis, from a patient treated with antithyroid drugs. Every receptor here comes from a young man with Graves disease. CDR3s include the opening cysteine and the closing phenylalanine or tryptophan. D genes are given only for firm matches. Clone sizes are given selectively: once, few, many, or a class where the clone is expanded.

j_gene,v_gene,d_gene,abundance,CDR3aa,CDR3nt
TRBJ1-2,TRBV4-1,TRBD1,-,CASSPQGGRKYYGCTF,TGCGCCAGCAGCCCCCAGGGGGGGCGAAAGTACTATGGCTGCACCTTC
TRBJ1-5,TRBV28,-,-,CASLESGAGSNQPQHF,TGTGCCAGTCTGGAGTCCGGGGCAGGGAGCAATCAGCCCCAGCATTTT
TRBJ2-7,TRBV6-1,TRBD2,-,CASSTGSGGSSYEQYF,TGTGCCAGCAGTACTGGGTCGGGAGGTTCTTCCTACGAGCAGTACTTC
TRBJ2-1,TRBV19,-,few,CASRQGRLSYNEQFF,TGTGCCAGTAGGCAAGGGAGGCTCTCCTACAATGAGCAGTTCTTC
TRBJ2-5,TRBV7-9,TRBD2,many,CASSLSSGVETQYF,TGTGCCAGCAGCTTATCTAGCGGGGTAGAGACCCAGTACTTC
TRBJ1-2,TRBV7-9,-,-,CASSIGTYGYTF,TGTGCCAGCAGCATCGGGACATATGGCTACACCTTC
TRBJ2-5,TRBV11-2,TRBD2,many,CASSLGGGTSGLWETQYF,TGTGCCAGCAGCTTAGGGGGCGGGACTAGCGGGCTTTGGGAGACCCAGTACTTC
TRBJ1-2,TRBV20-1,-,many,CSARATYNYGYTF,TGCAGTGCTAGGGCCACGTACAACTATGGCTACACCTTC
TRBJ2-5,TRBV5-5,-,few,CASSVTGAQAGETQYF,TGTGCCAGCAGCGTCACAGGGGCACAGGCGGGGGAGACCCAGTACTTC
TRBJ2-1,TRBV3-1,TRBD2,-,CASSPRKLAGRNEQFF,TGTGCCAGCAGCCCCCGTAAGCTAGCGGGACGCAATGAGCAGTTCTTC
TRBJ2-5,TRBV6-1,TRBD2,few,CATGLAGVGGETQYF,TGTGCCACGGGACTAGCGGGAGTTGGAGGAGAGACCCAGTACTTC
TRBJ2-7,TRBV3-1,TRBD2,few,CASSPPAGLVHEQYF,TGTGCCAGCAGTCCTCCAGCCGGACTAGTCCACGAGCAGTACTTC
TRBJ1-1,TRBV27,-,many,CASSADRPHTEAFF,TGTGCCAGCAGTGCGGACAGACCACACACTGAAGCTTTCTTT
TRBJ2-3,TRBV3-1,-,-,CASSPGFGGAGDTQYF,TGTGCCAGCAGCCCAGGTTTCGGGGGAGCCGGGGATACGCAGTATTTT
TRBJ2-2,TRBV6-5,-,many,CASSYYITRRGTGELFF,TGTGCCAGCAGTTACTACATAACTAGGCGGGGCACCGGGGAGCTGTTTTTT
TRBJ1-3,TRBV30,-,few,CAWSAGGFSGNTIYF,TGTGCCTGGAGCGCCGGGGGTTTCTCTGGAAACACCATATATTTT
TRBJ1-1,TRBV19,TRBD1,-,CASAGSATGSAFF,TGTGCCAGTGCAGGATCCGCGACAGGGAGTGCTTTCTTT
TRBJ2-7,TRBV2,-,-,CASSQDPVTGPDRDRKPYEQYF,TGTGCCAGCAGCCAAGATCCCGTGACAGGACCGGACCGTGACAGGAAACCCTACGAGCAGTACTTC
TRBJ1-4,TRBV29-1,-,few,CSVSIGGRQPEKLFF,TGCAGCGTTTCAATTGGGGGTCGACAGCCCGAAAAACTGTTTTTT
TRBJ1-1,TRBV19,-,-,CASSIRLNTEAFF,TGTGCCAGTAGTATACGCTTGAACACTGAAGCTTTCTTT
TRBJ2-1,TRBV9,-,few,CASSEDNNEQFF,TGTGCCAGCAGCGAGGACAACAATGAGCAGTTCTTC
TRBJ1-4,TRBV7-9,TRBD1,-,CASSSAKTGGPSELFF,TGTGCCAGCAGCTCAGCCAAGACAGGGGGCCCCTCCGAACTGTTTTTT
TRBJ1-2,TRBV5-1,TRBD1,many,CASSLPGQYYGYTF,TGCGCCAGCAGCTTACCGGGACAGTACTATGGCTACACCTTC
TRBJ2-7,TRBV11-2,-,many,CASSERRYEQYF,TGTGCCAGCAGCGAGAGACGATACGAGCAGTACTTC
TRBJ2-7,TRBV5-1,-,many,CASSLAKGDLSPYEQYF,TGCGCCAGCAGCTTGGCCAAGGGGGACCTTTCTCCCTACGAGCAGTACTTC
TRBJ2-1,TRBV11-3,TRBD2,-,CASSLLAGGPVFF,TGTGCCAGCAGCTTACTAGCGGGAGGGCCGGTATTCTTC
TRBJ1-6,TRBV5-1,-,-,CASTPQARTPESPLHF,TGCGCCAGCACCCCCCAAGCCAGGACCCCAGAGTCACCCCTCCACTTT
TRBJ2-1,TRBV5-1,TRBD2,many,CASSPRTSGNEQFF,TGCGCCAGCAGCCCCCGGACTAGCGGGAATGAGCAGTTCTTC
TRBJ2-1,TRBV5-6,TRBD2,-,CASRPGLAGGSNEQFF,TGTGCCAGCAGACCTGGACTAGCGGGAGGGTCAAATGAGCAGTTCTTC
TRBJ1-2,TRBV30,-,many,CAWSPPLGYTF,TGTGCCTGGAGTCCCCCCCTAGGCTACACCTTC
TRBJ1-1,TRBV28,-,many,CASSSPDGDTEAFF,TGTGCCAGCAGTTCGCCTGACGGTGACACTGAAGCTTTCTTT
TRBJ2-7,TRBV10-3,-,few,CAISDGTYEQYF,TGTGCCATCAGCGACGGCACCTACGAGCAGTACTTC
TRBJ2-7,TRBV7-9,-,many,CASSLAATYEQYF,TGTGCCAGCAGCTTAGCCGCCACCTACGAGCAGTACTTC
TRBJ2-6,TRBV27,-,-,CASRRRGVDDSGANVLTF,TGTGCCAGCAGGCGCAGGGGGGTCGACGATTCCGGGGCCAACGTCCTGACTTTC
TRBJ1-1,TRBV29-1,-,many,CSVEGDSLNTEAFF,TGCAGCGTTGAAGGGGACTCATTGAACACTGAAGCTTTCTTT
TRBJ1-1,TRBV11-2,-,many,CASSLDPGGGTEAFF,TGTGCCAGCAGCTTAGACCCGGGGGGGGGCACTGAAGCTTTCTTT
TRBJ2-1,TRBV28,-,-,CASSLLDGSYNEQFF,TGTGCCAGCAGTTTGTTGGATGGGTCCTACAATGAGCAGTTCTTC
TRBJ2-1,TRBV28,TRBD2,few,CASSYPRGAGENNEQFF,TGTGCCAGCAGTTATCCTCGAGGAGCGGGAGAGAACAATGAGCAGTTCTTC
TRBJ2-3,TRBV11-2,-,many,CASRGPTDTQYF,TGTGCCAGCAGAGGGCCCACAGATACGCAGTATTTT
TRBJ1-2,TRBV6-2/TRBV6-3,-,-,CASSYFGRGGNYGYTF,TGTGCCAGCAGTTACTTCGGGAGAGGAGGGAACTATGGCTACACCTTC